This TCR beta chain is from a study of cytomegalovirus exposure and HLA in healthy donors. Findings and limits, study-wide: Confirmation was obtained in vitro that three CMV-associated chains are specific for CMV antigens.

Germline V lookup: CDR1 SGHDT, CDR2 YYEEEE. CDR3 length: 19 amino acids. The trim removed 5 bases at V and 4 bases at J, leaving 23 bases unmatched. 60 Vbeta and 13 Jbeta primers were used in PCR. The method was immunoSEQ multiplex PCR; TCRdb's version includes in-frame clones alone and lacks a portion of them. The sample yields around 130,000 clones, just under 80% seen once. Worth noting for this clone: The antigen is unknown.

V usage is TRBV5-6 and J usage is TRBJ1-2, with 7 bases matching TRBD1. The source is a man in his thirties or forties in good health and CMV-seronegative. Specimen: PBMCs. The CDR3 reads CASRSGQASTPEGLYGYTF. In DNA, the CDR3 is TGTGCCAGCAGATCCGGACAGGCTTCAACCCCAGAGGGACTCTATGGCTACACCTTC.